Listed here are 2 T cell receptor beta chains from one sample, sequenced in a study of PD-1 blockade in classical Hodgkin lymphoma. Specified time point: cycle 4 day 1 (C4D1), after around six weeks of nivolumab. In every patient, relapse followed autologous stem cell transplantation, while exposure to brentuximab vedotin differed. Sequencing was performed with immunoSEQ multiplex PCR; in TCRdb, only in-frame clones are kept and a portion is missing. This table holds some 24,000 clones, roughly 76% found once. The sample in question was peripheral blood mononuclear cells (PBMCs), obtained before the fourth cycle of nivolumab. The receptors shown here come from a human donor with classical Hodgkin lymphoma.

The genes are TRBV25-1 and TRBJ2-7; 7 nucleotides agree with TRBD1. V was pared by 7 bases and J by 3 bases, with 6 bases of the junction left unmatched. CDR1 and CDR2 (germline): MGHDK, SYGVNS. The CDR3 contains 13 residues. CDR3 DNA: TGTGCCAGCAACAGGCAGGGGGTCTACGAGCAGTACTTC. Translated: CASNRQGVYEQYF.

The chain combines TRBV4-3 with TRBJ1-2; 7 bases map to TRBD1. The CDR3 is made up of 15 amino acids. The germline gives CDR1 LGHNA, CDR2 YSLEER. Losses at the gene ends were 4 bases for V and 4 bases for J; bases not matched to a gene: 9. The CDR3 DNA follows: TGCGCCAGCAGCCGAGGACGGGACAGCCTCTATGGCTACACCTTC. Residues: CASSRGRDSLYGYTF.